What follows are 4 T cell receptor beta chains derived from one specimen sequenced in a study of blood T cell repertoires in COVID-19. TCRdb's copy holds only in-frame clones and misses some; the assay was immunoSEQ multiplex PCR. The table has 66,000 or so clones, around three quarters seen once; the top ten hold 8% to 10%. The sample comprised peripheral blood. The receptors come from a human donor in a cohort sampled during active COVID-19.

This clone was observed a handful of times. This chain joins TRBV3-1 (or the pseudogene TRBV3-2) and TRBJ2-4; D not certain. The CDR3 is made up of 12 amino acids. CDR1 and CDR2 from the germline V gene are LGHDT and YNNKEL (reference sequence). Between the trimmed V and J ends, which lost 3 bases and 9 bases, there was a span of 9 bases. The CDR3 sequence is CASSHLRSIQYF. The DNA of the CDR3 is TGTGCCAGCAGCCATCTTAGGAGCATTCAGTACTTC.

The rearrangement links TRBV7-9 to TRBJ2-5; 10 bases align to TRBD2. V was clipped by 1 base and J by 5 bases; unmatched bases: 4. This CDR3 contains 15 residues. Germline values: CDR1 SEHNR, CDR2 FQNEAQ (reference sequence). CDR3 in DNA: TGTGCCAGCAGCTTAGTAGCGGGAGGACATGAGACCCAGTACTTC. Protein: CASSLVAGGHETQYF.

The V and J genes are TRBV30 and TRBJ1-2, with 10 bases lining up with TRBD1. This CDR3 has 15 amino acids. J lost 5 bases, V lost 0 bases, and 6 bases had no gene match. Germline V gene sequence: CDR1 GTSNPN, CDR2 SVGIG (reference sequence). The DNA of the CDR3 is TGTGCCTGGAGTGTAAAGGGACAGGGGTGGTATGGCTACACCTTC. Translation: CAWSVKGQGWYGYTF.

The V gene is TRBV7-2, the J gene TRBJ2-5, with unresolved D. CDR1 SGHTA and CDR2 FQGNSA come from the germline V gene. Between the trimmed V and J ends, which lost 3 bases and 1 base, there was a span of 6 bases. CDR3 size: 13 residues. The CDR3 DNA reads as TGTGCCAGCAGCTTCCGGTTCCAAGAGACCCAGTACTTC. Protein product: CASSFRFQETQYF.